These 15 T cell receptor beta chains were all obtained from the same sample, sequenced in a study of blood T cell repertoires in COVID-19. Profiling relied on immunoSEQ multiplex PCR, and the TCRdb table lists in-frame clones only, not all of them. The table includes about 200,000 clones, roughly 92% detected once. Material for sequencing was peripheral blood. The receptors were sampled from a man aged 25-45 years with COVID-19, enrolled during active disease.

This chain joins TRBV12-3 or TRBV12-4 and TRBJ1-4; 7 bases match TRBD1. This CDR3 contains 13 residues. Trimming at V came to 5 bases and at J to 7 bases, leaving 4 bases not matched to a gene. CDR3 sequence reads: CASSGTAGEKLFF. CDR3 sequence (DNA): TGTGCCAGCAGTGGGACAGCCGGTGAAAAACTGTTTTTT.

The rearrangement joins TRBV12-5 to TRBJ2-2; no reliable D call. CDR1 is LGHNT, CDR2 FRNRAP, per germline. CDR3 length equals 14 residues. The V end was cut by 1 base, the J end by 4 bases, with 7 bases between. CDR3 in amino acids: CASGLGRSTGELFF. DNA for the CDR3: TGTGCTAGTGGTTTGGGGCGGAGCACCGGGGAGCTGTTTTTT.

The genes are TRBV20-1 and TRBJ1-2; no reliable D call. The germline V gene encodes CDR1 DFQATT and CDR2 SNEGSKA (reference sequence). V was pared by 1 base and J by 6 bases, with 3 bases between. The CDR3 has 10 amino acids. CDR3: CSARADGYTF. CDR3 coding DNA: TGCAGTGCTAGAGCTGATGGCTACACCTTC.

The gene calls are TRBV19 and TRBJ1-2, with TRBD1 identical over 11 bases. The V gene end was trimmed by 3 bases and the J gene end by 3 bases; junction bases not matched to a gene: 6. The CDR3 covers 16 residues. The germline V gene has CDR1 LNHDA and CDR2 SQIVND (reference sequence). The CDR3 loop is CASSIADRGQDYGYTF. In nucleotides, the CDR3 is TGTGCCAGTAGTATCGCGGACAGGGGGCAGGACTATGGCTACACCTTC.

The CDR3 coding sequence is TGTGCCAGCAGTTTATTACTGGGACTAGCTTTCCACGAGCAGTACTTC. This codes for CASSLLLGLAFHEQYF. This chain joins TRBV27 and TRBJ2-7, with TRBD2 matching 9 bases. J lost 5 bases, V lost 1 base, and 9 bases had no gene match. This CDR3 spans 16 amino acids. Germline lookup yields CDR1 MNHEY and CDR2 SMNVEV (reference sequence).

In this sample, this clone turned up once. V gene TRBV19 combines with J gene TRBJ1-1; a possible D gene is TRBD1 (5 bases). Germline CDR1 LNHDA, CDR2 SQIVND (reference sequence). Deletions cut 3 bases from V and 0 bases from J, with 8 bases between. CDR3 length: 14 residues. CDR3 region: CASSIARVNTEAFF. As DNA, the CDR3 is TGTGCCAGTAGTATCGCCAGGGTGAACACTGAAGCTTTCTTT.

The genes are TRBV7-2 and TRBJ1-2; 7 bases map to TRBD1. Germline CDR1 reads SGHTA; CDR2 reads FQGNSA. The CDR3 extends over 12 amino acids. Unmatched junction bases numbered 2, after V lost 5 bases and J lost 5 bases. The CDR3 DNA sequence: TGTGCCAGCAGCGTGACAGGGTATGGCTACACCTTC. Residues: CASSVTGYGYTF. Drawing the rest from reference TRBV7-2 and TRBJ1-2, the complete variable domain is GAGVSQSPSNKVTEKGKDVELRCDPISGHTALYWYRQSLGQGLEFLIYFQGNSAPDKSGLPSDRFSAERTGGSVSTLTIQRTQQEDSAVYLCASSVTGYGYTFGSGTRLTVV.

V usage is TRBV5-4 and J usage is TRBJ2-3; TRBD2 aligns across 8 bases. The junction had 15 bases not matched to a gene; V was cut back by 6 bases and J by 6 bases. The germline V gene has CDR1 SGHNT and CDR2 YYREEE (reference sequence). CDR3 size: 16 residues. CDR3 DNA sequence: TGTGCCAGCACCAACATCAAAGCGGGGGCTGGTGATACGCAGTATTTT. Translated, it gives CASTNIKAGAGDTQYF.

The V and J genes are TRBV19 and TRBJ1-5; the match to TRBD1 covers 8 bases. The V gene's germline CDR1 is LNHDA and CDR2 SQIVND (reference sequence). This CDR3 is built from 16 residues. J lost 5 bases, V lost 2 bases, and 8 bases had no gene match. CDR3 DNA: TGTGCCAGTAGTATAAAAGGACAGGGAAGAGATCAGCCCCAGCATTTT. Translation: CASSIKGQGRDQPQHF.

This chain connects TRBV5-1 to TRBJ1-5, with unresolved D. Between the trimmed V and J ends, which lost 0 bases and 4 bases, there was a span of 17 bases. This CDR3 has 17 residues. Germline CDR1 and CDR2: SGHRS and YFSETQ. The CDR3 spells CASSLERRVELNQPQHF. DNA of the CDR3: TGCGCCAGCAGCTTGGAGAGACGGGTCGAGCTAAATCAGCCCCAGCATTTT.

The chain links TRBV30 to TRBJ1-1, with TRBD1 as a possible D gene (6 bases). Trimming took off 3 bases at V and 11 bases at J, with 13 bases between the two ends. CDR1 and CDR2 (germline): GTSNPN, SVGIG (reference sequence). The CDR3 runs to 11 residues. This chain's CDR3 is CAWRGGGEAFF. The CDR3 DNA sequence: TGTGCCTGGAGGGGAGGGGGTGAGGCTTTCTTT.

The rearrangement joins TRBV3-1 (or the pseudogene TRBV3-2) to TRBJ2-5; TRBD1 might be the D (6 bases). The CDR3 extends over 13 amino acids. The V gene lost 4 bases and the J gene lost 5 bases, with 11 bases spanning the gap. From germline, CDR1 is LGHDT and CDR2 YNNKEL (reference sequence). This chain's CDR3 is CASSLTGLETQYF. CDR3 bases: TGTGCCAGCAGCCTAACAGGGCTGGAGACCCAGTACTTC.

The chain couples TRBV27 to TRBJ1-4, with 7 bases that match TRBD1. Trimming cost V 8 bases and J 4 bases; bases outside gene matches: 7. From germline, CDR1 is MNHEY and CDR2 SMNVEV (reference sequence). This CDR3 is 14 amino acids long. CDR3 loop: CASGTTGRNEKLFF. The CDR3 region has the DNA TGTGCCAGCGGTACGACAGGGCGTAATGAAAAACTGTTTTTT.

The J gene is TRBJ2-3, the V gene TRBV6-6; 11 bases line up with TRBD1. The CDR3 extends over 14 amino acids. Germline trimming cut 6 bases from V and 3 bases from J; bases unmatched to any gene: 2. The germline V gene encodes CDR1 MNHNY and CDR2 SVGAGI (reference sequence). CDR3 nucleotides: TGTGCCAGCAGGGGGACAGGGGGAACAGATACGCAGTATTTT. Translation gives CASRGTGGTDTQYF.

The CDR3 region has the DNA TGTGCCAGCAGGTCCGGGAACGAGCAGGAGCAGTTCTTC. Protein sequence: CASRSGNEQEQFF. This chain joins TRBV12-3 or TRBV12-4 and TRBJ2-1, with D perhaps TRBD2 (5 bases). The CDR3 is made up of 13 amino acids. With 6 bases removed from V and 10 bases from J, the gap between germline ends came to 16 bases.